This T cell receptor beta chain was observed in a study of response to subunit inactivated influenza vaccine. TCRdb independently ran MiXCR on the RT-PCR reads; one entry per CDR3 protein. The sample carries just under 550,000 distinct CDR3 sequences, under 25% recorded once. Per germline, CDR1 MDHEN and CDR2 SYDVKM. V lost 3 bases, J lost 1 base, and 7 bases stayed unmatched. This CDR3 has 16 residues. Study-level results: Authors suggested that a seasonal influenza vaccination recruits few new T cells each time.

Note on this clonotype: The antigen is undetermined.

The same sample was also studied in work on T cells expressing NK-cell markers. That study adds: The authors made TCR beta cDNA libraries by 5'RACE template switching. This switching added a universal primer site and UMIs. Underlying the TCR beta repertoires were sorted CD3+CD56+NKG2C+, CD3+CD56+NKG2C- and CD3+CD56-NKG2C+ T cells. In five to seven donors, dominant CD3+CD56+NKG2C+ clonotypes ranked among the top 10 CD8+ clonotypes. These clonotypes, the leaders elsewhere, also led the CD3+CD56-NKG2C+ fraction in several donors.

The sample in question was CD4+ T cells sorted from PBMCs, obtained 12 days after vaccination. This TCR came from a man between 50 and 59 years old who received an inactivated influenza vaccine. The gene calls are TRBV28 and TRBJ2-3; 7 bases fit TRBD2. CDR3 in amino acids: CASSLGLADGTDTQYF. The DNA for the CDR3 is TGTGCCAGCAGTTTGGGCCTAGCGGACGGCACAGATACGCAGTATTTT.